Listed below are T cell receptor beta chains from one sample, sequenced in a study of blood T cell repertoires in COVID-19. Sequencing was performed with immunoSEQ multiplex PCR; in TCRdb, only in-frame clones are kept and a portion is missing. Seen here are approximately 170,000 clones, about 90% observed once, and the top ten hold 3.5% to 4%. The source material was peripheral blood. These receptor sequences come from a woman in her 70s with acute or convalescent COVID-19. CDR3s include the opening cysteine and the closing phenylalanine or tryptophan. Fields, in order: V gene, J gene, D gene, CDR3 DNA, CDR3 protein. A D gene is named only where the DNA matches it firmly.

V: TRBV3-1/TRBV3-2
J: TRBJ1-2
D: NA
DNA: TGTGCCAGCAGCCAAGGAGTCCGCAACTATGGCTACACCTTC
CDR3: CASSQGVRNYGYTF

V: TRBV19
J: TRBJ1-3
D: NA
DNA: TGTGCCAGTAGTCTCTCCCCGTTCATAAGACTGGACTCTGGAAACACCATATATTTT
CDR3: CASSLSPFIRLDSGNTIYF

V: TRBV6-2/TRBV6-3
J: TRBJ1-1
D: NA
DNA: TGTGCCAGCAGTTATTTAGGGGACAAGAGTGAAGCTTTCTTT
CDR3: CASSYLGDKSEAFF

V: TRBV10-1
J: TRBJ2-1
D: TRBD2
DNA: TGCGCCATGGGGGGGACCTACAATGAGCAGTTCTTC
CDR3: CAMGGTYNEQFF

V: TRBV6-5
J: TRBJ1-6
D: TRBD1
DNA: TGTGCCAGCCGACAGGGGAGGAATAATTCACCCCTCCACTTT
CDR3: CASRQGRNNSPLHF

V: TRBV5-1
J: TRBJ2-1
D: TRBD2
DNA: TGCGCCAGCAGCATCGGACTAGCGGAGGGCAATGAGCAGTTCTTC
CDR3: CASSIGLAEGNEQFF

V: TRBV6-5
J: TRBJ2-5
D: NA
DNA: TGTGCCAGCAGGGCCGGAGACCAAGAGACCCAGTACTTC
CDR3: CASRAGDQETQYF

V: TRBV19
J: TRBJ2-7
D: TRBD2
DNA: TGTGCCAGTAGCCTCATCCAGACTAGCGGGAGGGCCTCAGTCTACGAGCAGTACTTC
CDR3: CASSLIQTSGRASVYEQYF

V: TRBV27
J: TRBJ2-1
D: TRBD2
DNA: TGTGCCAGCAGCCCCGGGACTAGCGGTAGCAATGAGCAGTTCTTC
CDR3: CASSPGTSGSNEQFF

V: TRBV12-5
J: TRBJ1-1
D: NA
DNA: TGTGCTAGTGGACCCAGGGGCCCCCTCACTGAAGCTTTCTTT
CDR3: CASGPRGPLTEAFF

V: TRBV11-3
J: TRBJ2-3
D: NA
DNA: TGTGCCAGCAGCTTAGGTTCATACGGGACAGATACGCAGTATTTT
CDR3: CASSLGSYGTDTQYF

V: TRBV4-2
J: TRBJ2-7
D: NA
DNA: TGTGCCAGCAGCCAAGTGGAGACGGCGTCCTACGAGCAGTACTTC
CDR3: CASSQVETASYEQYF

V: TRBV5-6
J: TRBJ2-3
D: NA
DNA: TGTGCCAGCAGCCAGGACCGGTACAGGGGGGGTTCTAGCACAGATACGCAGTATTTT
CDR3: CASSQDRYRGGSSTDTQYF

V: TRBV7-2
J: TRBJ2-1
D: TRBD1
DNA: TGTGCCAGCAGCTTAACTACACCCGACAGGGAGACATTCTACAATGAGCAGTTCTTC
CDR3: CASSLTTPDRETFYNEQFF

V: TRBV10-3
J: TRBJ1-1
D: TRBD1
DNA: TGTGCCATCGGGGACAGGGAGAACACTGAAGCTTTCTTT
CDR3: CAIGDRENTEAFF

V: TRBV4-1
J: TRBJ1-6
D: NA
DNA: TGCGCCAGCAGCCAAGCTCAGGAGGTTTCAAATTCACCCCTCCACTTT
CDR3: CASSQAQEVSNSPLHF

V: TRBV29-1
J: TRBJ2-5
D: NA
DNA: TGCAGCGTATTAGCGAACCAAGAGACCCAGTACTTC
CDR3: CSVLANQETQYF

V: TRBV6-2/TRBV6-3
J: TRBJ2-3
D: TRBD2
DNA: TGTGCCAGCAGTTACTCCATATCAGCGGGGGGCACAGATACGCAGTATTTT
CDR3: CASSYSISAGGTDTQYF